The clone carrying this TCR beta chain appeared a few times. CDR1 is SGHTA and CDR2 is FQGNSA in the germline V gene. The CDR3 is 19 amino acids. J was trimmed by 0 bases and V by 1 base; bases with no gene match: 11. This table comes from immunoSEQ multiplex PCR, and its TCRdb copy is limited to in-frame clones, with some not included. The sample carries approximately 200,000 clones, about 82% recorded once. The sample originates from a study of blood T cell repertoires in COVID-19. Sequencing used PBMCs or T cells enriched from blood (not recorded which). This chain links TRBV7-2 with TRBJ2-4; TRBD1 matches at 8 bases. The receptor was derived from a woman aged 25 to 39 who had recovered from COVID-19. This CDR3 is CASSLDDRGPRLAKNIQYF. The CDR3 bases are TGTGCCAGCAGCTTAGACGACAGGGGCCCCCGCCTAGCCAAAAACATTCAGTACTTC.